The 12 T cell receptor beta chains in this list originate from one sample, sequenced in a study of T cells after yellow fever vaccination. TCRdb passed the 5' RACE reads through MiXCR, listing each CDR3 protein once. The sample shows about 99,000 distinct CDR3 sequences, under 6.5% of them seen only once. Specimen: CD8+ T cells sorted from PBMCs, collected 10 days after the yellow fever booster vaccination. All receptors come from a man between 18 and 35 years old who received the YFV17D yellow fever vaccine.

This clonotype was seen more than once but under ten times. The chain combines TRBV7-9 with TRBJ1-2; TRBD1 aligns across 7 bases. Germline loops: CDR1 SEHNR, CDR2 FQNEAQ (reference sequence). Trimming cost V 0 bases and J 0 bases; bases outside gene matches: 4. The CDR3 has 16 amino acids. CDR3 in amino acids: CASSLAGTEANYGYTF. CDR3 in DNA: TGTGCCAGCAGCTTAGCCGGGACAGAAGCTAACTATGGCTACACCTTC.

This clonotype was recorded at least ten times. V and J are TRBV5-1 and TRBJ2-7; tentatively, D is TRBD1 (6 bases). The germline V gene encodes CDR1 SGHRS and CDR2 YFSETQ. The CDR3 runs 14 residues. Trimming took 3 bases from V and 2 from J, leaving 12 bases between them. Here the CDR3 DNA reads TGCGCCAGCAGCTCGGACAGTCCGACCTACGAGCAGTACTTC. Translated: CASSSDSPTYEQYF.

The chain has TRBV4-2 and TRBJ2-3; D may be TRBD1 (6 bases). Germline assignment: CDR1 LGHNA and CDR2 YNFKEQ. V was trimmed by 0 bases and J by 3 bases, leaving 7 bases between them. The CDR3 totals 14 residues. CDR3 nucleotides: TGTGCCAGCAGCCAAGAACAGGGAACAGATACGCAGTATTTT. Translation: CASSQEQGTDTQYF.

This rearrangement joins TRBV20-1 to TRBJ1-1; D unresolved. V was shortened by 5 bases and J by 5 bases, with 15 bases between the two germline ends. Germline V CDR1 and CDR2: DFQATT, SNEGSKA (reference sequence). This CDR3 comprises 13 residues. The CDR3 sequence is CSAYYGVETEAFF. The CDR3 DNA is TGCAGTGCTTACTACGGGGTTGAGACTGAAGCTTTCTTT.

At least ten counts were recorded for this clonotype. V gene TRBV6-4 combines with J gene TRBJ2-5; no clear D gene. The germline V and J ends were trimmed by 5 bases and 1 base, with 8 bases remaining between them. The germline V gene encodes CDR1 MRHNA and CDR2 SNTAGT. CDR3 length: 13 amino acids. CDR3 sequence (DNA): TGTGCCAGCAGTCCCTCGCCCCAAGAGACCCAGTACTTC. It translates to CASSPSPQETQYF.

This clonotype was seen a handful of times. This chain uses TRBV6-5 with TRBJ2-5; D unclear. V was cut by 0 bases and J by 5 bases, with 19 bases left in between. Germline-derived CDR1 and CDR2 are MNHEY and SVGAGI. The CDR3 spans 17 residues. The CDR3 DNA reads TGTGCCAGCAGTTACTCACTGGCGCCAGGTACTCAGGAGACCCAGTACTTC. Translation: CASSYSLAPGTQETQYF.

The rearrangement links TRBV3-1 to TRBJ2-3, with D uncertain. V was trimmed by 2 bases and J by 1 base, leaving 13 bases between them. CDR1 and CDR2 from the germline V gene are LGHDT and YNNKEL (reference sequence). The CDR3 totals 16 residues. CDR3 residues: CASSQQKVSRTDTQYF. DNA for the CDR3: TGTGCCAGCAGCCAACAAAAGGTGTCTCGCACAGATACGCAGTATTTT.

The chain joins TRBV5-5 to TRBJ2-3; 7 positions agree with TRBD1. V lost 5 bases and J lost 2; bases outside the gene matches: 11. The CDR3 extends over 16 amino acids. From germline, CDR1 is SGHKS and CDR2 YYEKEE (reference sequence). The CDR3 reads CASRWGTVPYTDTQYF. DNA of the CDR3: TGTGCCAGCAGATGGGGGACAGTGCCGTACACAGATACGCAGTATTTT.

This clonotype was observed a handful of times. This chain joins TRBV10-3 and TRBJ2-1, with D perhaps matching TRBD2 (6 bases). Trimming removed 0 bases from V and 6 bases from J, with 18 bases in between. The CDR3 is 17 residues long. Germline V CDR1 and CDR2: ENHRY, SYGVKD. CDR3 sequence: CAISESFSGHGPNEQFF. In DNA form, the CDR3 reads TGTGCCATCAGTGAGTCTTTTAGCGGCCATGGCCCCAATGAGCAGTTCTTC.

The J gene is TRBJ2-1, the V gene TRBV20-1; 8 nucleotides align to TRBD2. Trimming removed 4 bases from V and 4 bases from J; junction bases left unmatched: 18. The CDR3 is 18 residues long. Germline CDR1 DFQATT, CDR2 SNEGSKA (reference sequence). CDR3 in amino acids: CSATISPKVAGWYNEQFF. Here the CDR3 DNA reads TGCAGTGCTACAATTAGTCCTAAAGTAGCGGGGTGGTACAATGAGCAGTTCTTC.

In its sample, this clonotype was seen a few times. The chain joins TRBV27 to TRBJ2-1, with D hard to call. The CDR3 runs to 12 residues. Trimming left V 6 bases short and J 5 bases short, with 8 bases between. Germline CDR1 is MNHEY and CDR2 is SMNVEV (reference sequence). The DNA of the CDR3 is TGTGCCAGCAGCGGTTTCAACAATGAGCAGTTCTTC. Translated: CASSGFNNEQFF.

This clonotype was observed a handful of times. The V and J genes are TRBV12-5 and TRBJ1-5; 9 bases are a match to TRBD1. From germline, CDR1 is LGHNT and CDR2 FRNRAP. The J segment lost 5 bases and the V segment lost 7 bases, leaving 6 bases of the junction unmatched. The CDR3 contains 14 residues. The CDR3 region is CASAPDRGYQPQHF. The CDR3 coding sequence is TGTGCTAGTGCCCCGGACAGGGGTTATCAGCCCCAGCATTTT.